This is a list of T cell receptor beta chains from one sample in a study of cytomegalovirus exposure and HLA in healthy donors. Libraries were prepared by immunoSEQ multiplex PCR; TCRdb keeps only in-frame clonotypes and omits some of them. In the table there are 150,000 to 200,000 clones, under 90% of which are singletons. The sequenced sample was PBMCs. The receptors originated from a young woman in good health and CMV-seropositive. The CDR3 runs from the conserved cysteine through the conserved F or W. The order of the fields is J gene, clone size, D gene, V gene, CDR3 protein, CDR3 DNA. A D gene is named only where the DNA matches it firmly. Rows may omit the clone size; those that give it use once, few, many or a size class.

>TRBJ2-7|.|TRBD1|TRBV28
CASSSNYRGLYEQYF
TGTGCCAGCAGTTCAAACTACAGGGGGCTGTACGAGCAGTACTTC
>TRBJ2-1|.|.|TRBV29-1
CSGGTLNEQFF
TGCAGCGGCGGGACTCTCAATGAGCAGTTCTTC
>TRBJ1-4|.|TRBD1|TRBV4-3
CASSQAWTGGEKLFF
TGCGCCAGCAGCCAGGCTTGGACAGGAGGTGAAAAACTGTTTTTT
>TRBJ1-2|.|.|TRBV10-3
CAISDGQLYGYTF
TGTGCCATCAGCGATGGACAGCTCTATGGCTACACCTTC
>TRBJ2-1|.|TRBD2|TRBV2
CASRDRGLAGVFYEQFF
TGTGCCAGCAGAGACCGGGGACTAGCGGGAGTCTTCTATGAGCAGTTCTTC
>TRBJ2-3|.|.|TRBV18
CASSLADTDTQYF
TGTGCCAGCTCACTAGCGGACACAGATACGCAGTATTTT
>TRBJ2-7|.|.|TRBV7-6
CASSPPGRGTGYEQYF
TGTGCCAGCAGTCCCCCGGGCAGGGGTACGGGCTACGAGCAGTACTTC
>TRBJ2-1|.|TRBD2|TRBV9
CASSLIAGVSGNEQFF
TGTGCCAGCAGCCTGATAGCGGGAGTCTCTGGCAATGAGCAGTTCTTC
>TRBJ2-7|.|TRBD2|TRBV19
CASRRGATGGEQYF
TGTGCCAGTCGCAGAGGGGCGACGGGAGGCGAGCAGTACTTC
>TRBJ1-4|.|TRBD1|TRBV27
CASSLSGGQVIRRPYEKLFF
TGTGCCAGCAGTTTATCGGGGGGACAGGTCATACGGCGACCGTATGAAAAACTGTTTTTT
>TRBJ2-3|.|TRBD1|TRBV19
CASSISQGAADTQYF
TGTGCCAGTAGTATCTCACAGGGGGCTGCAGATACGCAGTATTTT
>TRBJ1-2|.|.|TRBV5-6
CASSGLQSLNYYGYTF
TGTGCCAGCAGCGGGTTACAGTCCCTGAACTACTATGGCTACACCTTC
>TRBJ2-1|.|.|TRBV28
CASTQGLGWSEQFF
TGTGCCAGCACCCAGGGCCTAGGGTGGAGTGAGCAGTTCTTC
>TRBJ2-7|.|.|TRBV10-3
CAISESLARSYEQYF
TGTGCCATCAGTGAGTCGCTAGCACGATCCTACGAGCAGTACTTC
>TRBJ2-6|once|.|TRBV7-2
CASSEQTGANVLTF
TGTGCCAGCAGCGAGCAGACAGGGGCCAACGTCCTGACTTTC
>TRBJ1-4|few|TRBD1|TRBV11-2
CASGDRGAEKLFF
TGTGCCAGCGGGGACAGGGGGGCTGAAAAACTGTTTTTT
>TRBJ2-5|.|.|TRBV20-1
CSATRGETQYF
TGCAGTGCTACCCGAGGGGAGACCCAGTACTTC
>TRBJ2-2|.|.|TRBV2
CASRSSGGNTGELFF
TGTGCCAGCAGGAGTAGCGGAGGGAACACCGGGGAGCTGTTTTTT
>TRBJ2-4|.|TRBD1|TRBV7-2
CASSPTGNRIQYF
TGTGCCAGCAGCCCGACAGGGAATCGCATTCAGTACTTC
>TRBJ1-2|.|.|TRBV2
CASSESFGLYGYTF
TGTGCCAGCAGTGAATCATTTGGGCTCTATGGCTACACCTTC
>TRBJ2-2|.|TRBD2|TRBV19
CASSIPGLAAGELFF
TGTGCCAGTAGCATACCGGGACTAGCTGCCGGGGAGCTGTTTTTT
>TRBJ2-7|.|.|TRBV19
CASSMEAGDPYEQYF
TGTGCCAGTAGCATGGAGGCTGGGGATCCCTACGAGCAGTACTTC
>TRBJ2-5|.|TRBD1|TRBV7-3
CASSLRGHGETQYF
TGTGCCAGCAGCTTGAGGGGGCACGGAGAGACCCAGTACTTC
>TRBJ1-5|few|.|TRBV9
CASSVSGDQPQHF
TGTGCCAGCAGCGTGTCGGGAGATCAGCCCCAGCATTTT
>TRBJ2-6|.|.|TRBV7-9
CASSTNRAGANVLTF
TGTGCCAGCAGCACCAACAGGGCTGGGGCCAACGTCCTGACTTTC
>TRBJ2-7|.|TRBD2|TRBV11-3
CASSLEGLAANSYEQYF
TGTGCCAGCAGCTTAGAAGGACTAGCGGCCAACTCCTACGAGCAGTACTTC
>TRBJ2-6|.|.|TRBV4-2
CASSQDPQRASGANVLTF
TGTGCCAGCAGCCAAGATCCCCAGCGGGCATCTGGGGCCAACGTCCTGACTTTC
>TRBJ2-7|.|TRBD2|TRBV7-9
CASSQGLAGAQFSYEQYF
TGTGCCAGCAGCCAGGGACTAGCGGGCGCCCAATTCTCCTACGAGCAGTACTTC
>TRBJ1-1|.|.|TRBV28
CASSLLRGNTEAFF
TGTGCCAGCAGTTTATTACGGGGGAACACTGAAGCTTTCTTT
>TRBJ2-1|.|.|TRBV6-4
CASSPIGASYNEQFF
TGTGCCAGCAGTCCGATTGGGGCGTCCTACAATGAGCAGTTCTTC
>TRBJ1-1|.|TRBD1|TRBV15
CATSRGLGQLNTEAFF
TGTGCCACCAGCAGAGGATTGGGACAGCTGAACACTGAAGCTTTCTTT
>TRBJ2-1|.|TRBD2|TRBV27
CASSFWASGGGRNEQFF
TGTGCCAGCAGTTTTTGGGCTAGCGGGGGAGGGAGGAATGAGCAGTTCTTC
>TRBJ2-5|.|TRBD1|TRBV28
CASSGTWDSGETQYF
TGTGCCAGCAGTGGAACTTGGGACAGTGGAGAGACCCAGTACTTC
>TRBJ2-2|few|.|TRBV19
CASKRSFGELFF
TGTGCCAGTAAGCGGTCTTTCGGGGAGCTGTTTTTT
>TRBJ1-4|.|.|TRBV6-5
CASSPRQGGNEKLFF
TGTGCCAGCAGCCCCCGGCAAGGGGGTAATGAAAAACTGTTTTTT
>TRBJ2-7|.|.|TRBV28
CASSLWDRSYEQYF
TGTGCCAGCAGTTTATGGGACAGATCCTACGAGCAGTACTTC
>TRBJ2-1|.|TRBD1|TRBV4-1
CASSQTGQGRSYNEQFF
TGCGCCAGCAGCCAAACGGGACAGGGTCGATCCTACAATGAGCAGTTCTTC
>TRBJ2-7|.|.|TRBV9
CASSVEGEGAYEQYF
TGTGCCAGCAGCGTAGAGGGGGAGGGCGCCTACGAGCAGTACTTC
>TRBJ2-3|few|TRBD1|TRBV19
CASSPDRDGTDTQYF
TGTGCCAGTAGTCCTGACAGGGACGGCACAGATACGCAGTATTTT
>TRBJ1-5|few|.|TRBV18
CASSSGTDSNQPQHF
TGTGCCAGCTCAAGCGGGACGGATAGCAATCAGCCCCAGCATTTT
>TRBJ2-5|.|.|TRBV5-6
CASSSRTEKETQYF
TGTGCCAGCAGCTCCAGGACAGAAAAAGAGACCCAGTACTTC
>TRBJ2-5|.|.|TRBV30
CAWSRGGQYQETQYF
TGTGCCTGGAGCCGCGGGGGCCAGTACCAAGAGACCCAGTACTTC